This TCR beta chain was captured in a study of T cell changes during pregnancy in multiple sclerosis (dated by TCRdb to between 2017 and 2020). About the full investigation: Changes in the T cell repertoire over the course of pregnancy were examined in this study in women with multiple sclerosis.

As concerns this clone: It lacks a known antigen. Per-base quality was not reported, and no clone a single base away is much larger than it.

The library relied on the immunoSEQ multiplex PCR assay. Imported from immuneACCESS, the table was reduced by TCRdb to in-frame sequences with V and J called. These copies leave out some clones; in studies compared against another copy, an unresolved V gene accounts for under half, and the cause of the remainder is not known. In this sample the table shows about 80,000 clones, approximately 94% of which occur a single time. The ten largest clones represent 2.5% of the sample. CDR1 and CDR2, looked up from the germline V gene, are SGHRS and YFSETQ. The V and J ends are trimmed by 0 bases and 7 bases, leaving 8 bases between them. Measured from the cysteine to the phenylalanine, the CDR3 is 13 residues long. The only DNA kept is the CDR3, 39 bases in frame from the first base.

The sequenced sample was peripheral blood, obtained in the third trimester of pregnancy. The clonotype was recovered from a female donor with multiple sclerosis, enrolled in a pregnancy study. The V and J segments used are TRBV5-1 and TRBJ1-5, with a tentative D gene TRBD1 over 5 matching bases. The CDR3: CASSLAGGQPQHF. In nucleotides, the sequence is TGCGCCAGCAGCTTGGCGGGGGGGCAGCCCCAGCATTTT.